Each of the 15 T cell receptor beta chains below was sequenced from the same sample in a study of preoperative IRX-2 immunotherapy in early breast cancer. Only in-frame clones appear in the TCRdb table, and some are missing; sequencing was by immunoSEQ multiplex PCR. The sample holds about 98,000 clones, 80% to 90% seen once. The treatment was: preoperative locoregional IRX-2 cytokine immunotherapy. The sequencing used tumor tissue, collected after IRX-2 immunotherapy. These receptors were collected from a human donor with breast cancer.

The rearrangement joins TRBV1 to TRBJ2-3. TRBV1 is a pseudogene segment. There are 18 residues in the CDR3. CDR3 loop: CASSQPWRGRGLADTQYF. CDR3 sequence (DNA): TGCGCCAGCAGCCAACCCTGGAGGGGCAGGGGTCTGGCAGATACGCAGTATTTT.

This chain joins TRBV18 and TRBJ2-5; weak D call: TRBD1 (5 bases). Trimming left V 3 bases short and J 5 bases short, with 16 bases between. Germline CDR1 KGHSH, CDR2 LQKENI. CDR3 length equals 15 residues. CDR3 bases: TGTGCCAGCTCACCTCCGCAGGCAGGGAAGGAGACCCAGTACTTC. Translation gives CASSPPQAGKETQYF. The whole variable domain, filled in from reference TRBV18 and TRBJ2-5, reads NAGVMQNPRHLVRRRGQEARLRCSPMKGHSHVYWYRQLPEEGLKFMVYLQKENIIDESGMPKERFSAEFPKEGPSILRIQQVVRGDSAAYFCASSPPQAGKETQYFGPGTRLLVL.

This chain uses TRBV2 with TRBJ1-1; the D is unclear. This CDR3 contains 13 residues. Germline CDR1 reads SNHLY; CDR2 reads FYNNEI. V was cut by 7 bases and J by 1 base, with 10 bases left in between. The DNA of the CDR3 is TGTGCCAGCAATCGGGTCGGGAACACTGAAGCTTTCTTT. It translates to CASNRVGNTEAFF.

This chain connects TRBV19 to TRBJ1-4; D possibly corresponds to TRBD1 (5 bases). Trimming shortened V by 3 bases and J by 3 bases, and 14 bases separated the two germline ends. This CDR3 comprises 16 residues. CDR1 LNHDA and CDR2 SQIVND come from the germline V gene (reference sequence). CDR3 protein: CASSMDRGTSNEKLFF. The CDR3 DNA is TGTGCCAGTAGTATGGACCGCGGGACGTCTAATGAAAAACTGTTTTTT.

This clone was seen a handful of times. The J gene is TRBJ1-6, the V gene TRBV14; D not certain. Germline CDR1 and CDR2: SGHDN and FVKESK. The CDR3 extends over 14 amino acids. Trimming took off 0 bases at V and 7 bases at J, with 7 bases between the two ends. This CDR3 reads CASSQDLGNSPLHF. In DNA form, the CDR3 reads TGTGCCAGCAGCCAAGACTTAGGAAATTCACCCCTCCACTTT.

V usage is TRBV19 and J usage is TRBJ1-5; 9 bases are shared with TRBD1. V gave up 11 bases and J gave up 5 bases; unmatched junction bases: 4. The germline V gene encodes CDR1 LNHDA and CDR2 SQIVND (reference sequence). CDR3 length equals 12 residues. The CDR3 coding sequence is TGTGCCGGAGGACAGGGGTATCAGCCCCAGCATTTT. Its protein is CAGGQGYQPQHF. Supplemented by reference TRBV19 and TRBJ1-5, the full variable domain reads DGGITQSPKYLFRKEGQNVTLSCEQNLNHDAMYWYRQDPGQGLRLIYYSQIVNDFQKGDIAEGYSVSREKKESFPLTVTSAQKNPTAFYLCAGGQGYQPQHFGDGTRLSIL.

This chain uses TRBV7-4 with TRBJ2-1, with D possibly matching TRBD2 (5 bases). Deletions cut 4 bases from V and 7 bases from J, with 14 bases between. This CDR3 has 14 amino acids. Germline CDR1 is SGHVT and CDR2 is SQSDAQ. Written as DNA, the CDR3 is TGTGCCAGCAGCTACCGGACTGTAACAAATGAGCAGTTCTTC. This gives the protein CASSYRTVTNEQFF.

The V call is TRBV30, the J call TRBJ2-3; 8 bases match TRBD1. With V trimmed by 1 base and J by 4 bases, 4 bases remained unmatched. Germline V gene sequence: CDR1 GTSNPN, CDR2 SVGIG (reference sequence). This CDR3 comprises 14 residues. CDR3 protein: CAWSAAGGADTQYF. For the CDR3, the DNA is TGTGCCTGGAGTGCGGCAGGGGGCGCAGATACGCAGTATTTT.

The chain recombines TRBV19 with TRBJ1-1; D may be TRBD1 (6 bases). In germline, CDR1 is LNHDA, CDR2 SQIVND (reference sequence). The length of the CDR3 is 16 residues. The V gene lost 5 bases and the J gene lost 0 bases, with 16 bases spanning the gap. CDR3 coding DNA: TGTGCCAGTAGTCCCGTCGGGGGGCAAGTGAACACTGAAGCTTTCTTT. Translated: CASSPVGGQVNTEAFF.

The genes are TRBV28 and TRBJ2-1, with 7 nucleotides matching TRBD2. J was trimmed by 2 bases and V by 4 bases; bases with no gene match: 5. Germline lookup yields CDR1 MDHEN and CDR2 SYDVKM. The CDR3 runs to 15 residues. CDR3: CASSSGGSTYNEQFF. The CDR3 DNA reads TGTGCCAGCAGTTCGGGGGGTTCGACCTACAATGAGCAGTTCTTC.

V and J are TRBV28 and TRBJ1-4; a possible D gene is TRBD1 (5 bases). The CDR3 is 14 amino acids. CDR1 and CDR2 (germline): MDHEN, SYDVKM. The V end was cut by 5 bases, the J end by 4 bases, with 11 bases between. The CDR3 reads CASSRQLINEKLFF. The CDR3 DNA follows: TGTGCCAGCAGTCGACAGCTTATTAATGAAAAACTGTTTTTT.

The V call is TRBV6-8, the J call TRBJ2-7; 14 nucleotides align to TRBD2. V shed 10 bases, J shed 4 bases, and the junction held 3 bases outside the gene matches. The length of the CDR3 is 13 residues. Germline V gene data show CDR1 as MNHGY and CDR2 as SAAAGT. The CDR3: CAIRTSGGYEQYF. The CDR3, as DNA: TGTGCCATCCGGACTAGCGGGGGGTACGAGCAGTACTTC.

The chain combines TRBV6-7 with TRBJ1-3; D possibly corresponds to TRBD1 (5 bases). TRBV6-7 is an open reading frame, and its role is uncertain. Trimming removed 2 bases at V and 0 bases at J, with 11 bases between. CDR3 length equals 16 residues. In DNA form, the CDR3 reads TGTGCCAGCAGTTACAGCTCAGGGCCCTCTGGAAACACCATATATTTT. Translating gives CASSYSSGPSGNTIYF.

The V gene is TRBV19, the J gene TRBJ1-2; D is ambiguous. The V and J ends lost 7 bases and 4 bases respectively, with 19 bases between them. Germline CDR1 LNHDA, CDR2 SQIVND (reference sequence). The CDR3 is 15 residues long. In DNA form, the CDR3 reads TGTGCCAGTACCGAGCCCGGAGCCCTCGGCTATGGCTACACCTTC. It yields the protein CASTEPGALGYGYTF.

The CDR3: CASVGANEKLFF. In DNA, the CDR3 is TGTGCCAGCGTTGGTGCGAATGAAAAACTGTTTTTT. The genes are TRBV2 and TRBJ1-4; no clear D gene. The CDR3 extends over 12 amino acids. Per the germline V gene, CDR1 is SNHLY and CDR2 is FYNNEI. The V end was cut by 8 bases, the J end by 5 bases, with 9 bases between.